A single sample is the source of the 32 T cell receptor beta chains below, sequenced in a study of cytomegalovirus exposure and HLA in healthy donors. 13 Jbeta primers and 60 Vbeta primers were used for the PCR. Libraries were prepared by immunoSEQ multiplex PCR; TCRdb keeps only in-frame clonotypes and omits some of them. Of some 94,000 clones in the sample, 69% were seen once. The source material was PBMCs. The receptors were sampled from a man between 45 and 60 years old in good health and CMV-seronegative.

The rearrangement links TRBV9 to TRBJ2-3, with D maybe TRBD2 (6 bases). There are 14 residues in the CDR3. V lost 7 bases and J 0 bases, leaving 12 bases between the germline ends. CDR1 is SGDLS and CDR2 is YYNGEE in the germline V gene. CDR3 DNA: TGTGCCAGCGTAGGAGGGTCTAGCACAGATACGCAGTATTTT. This sequence encodes CASVGGSSTDTQYF.

Remarks on this clone: At one boundary the junction diverges from the germline segment, which might be a read error. The chain uses TRBV4-2 and TRBJ1-1, with 8 positions matching TRBD1. CDR3 length equals 12 residues. Germline V gene sequence: CDR1 LGHNA, CDR2 YNFKEQ. CDR3 in amino acids: CASSGAGTGLLF. For the CDR3, the DNA is TGTGCCAGCAGCGGAGCCGGGACAGGTCTACTTTTT.

This sequence joins TRBV7-2 and TRBJ2-7, with 8 bases fitting TRBD1. The V gene's germline CDR1 is SGHTA and CDR2 FQGNSA. V shed 5 bases and J 6 bases; nucleotides not matched to a gene: 6. The CDR3 extends over 13 amino acids. The CDR3 bases are TGTGCCAGCAGCCCGGTGACAGGGGCCGAGCAGTACGTC. It translates to CASSPVTGAEQYV.

The chain links TRBV5-1 to TRBJ2-1, with D perhaps TRBD2 (5 bases). Looked up from germline, CDR1 is SGHRS and CDR2 is YFSETQ. The V gene lost 5 bases and the J gene lost 0 bases, with 6 bases spanning the gap. The CDR3 covers 13 residues. The chain's CDR3 is CASRGSSYNEQFF. The CDR3 DNA follows: TGCGCCAGCAGGGGGAGCTCCTACAATGAGCAGTTCTTC.

The chain employs TRBV30 and TRBJ1-6; no firm D call. The CDR3 consists of 16 residues. The V and J ends lost 3 bases and 4 bases respectively, with 16 bases between them. Germline V gene sequence: CDR1 GTSNPN, CDR2 SVGIG (reference sequence). DNA of the CDR3: TGTGCCTGGAGCCCGTCAATGAGGGAATATAATTCACCCCTCCACTTT. Translated: CAWSPSMREYNSPLHF.

The gene calls are TRBV2 and TRBJ2-1, with 11 bases fitting TRBD1. This CDR3 has 14 amino acids. V trimming: 7 bases; J trimming: 7 bases; junction bases outside the gene matches: 6. The germline V gene has CDR1 SNHLY and CDR2 FYNNEI. CDR3 coding DNA: TGTGCCAGCATTGGACAGGGGGCGCTTAATGAGCAGTTCTTC. It encodes CASIGQGALNEQFF.

This clone was counted a few times. This rearrangement joins TRBV11-3 to TRBJ1-5; 7 positions agree with TRBD1. The junction had 3 bases not matched to a gene; V was cut back by 1 base and J by 0 bases. CDR3 length: 16 amino acids. Per germline, CDR1 SGHNT and CDR2 YENEEA. The CDR3 DNA reads TGTGCCAGCAGCTTAGGGGGGACAGATAGCAATCAGCCCCAGCATTTT. Residues: CASSLGGTDSNQPQHF.

The rearrangement links TRBV6-6 to TRBJ2-7, with D tentatively TRBD2 (5 bases). The CDR3 extends over 13 amino acids. Deletions cut 4 bases from V and 5 bases from J, with 12 bases between. CDR1 and CDR2 from the germline V gene are MNHNY and SVGAGI (reference sequence). Written as DNA, the CDR3 is TGTGCCAGCAGTTTACGGGGATCCGACGAGCAGTACGTC. This sequence encodes CASSLRGSDEQYV.

The V call is TRBV30, the J call TRBJ2-1; 8 bases match TRBD1. V trimming: 1 base; J trimming: 10 bases; junction bases outside the gene matches: 6. Germline CDR1 is GTSNPN and CDR2 is SVGIG (reference sequence). There are 13 residues in the CDR3. CDR3 DNA: TGTGCCTGGAGTGGGACAGGGTTCCCCGAGCAGTTCTTC. It codes for CAWSGTGFPEQFF.

The chain combines TRBV5-1 with TRBJ2-3; the match to TRBD2 covers 11 bases. The V gene's germline CDR1 is SGHRS and CDR2 YFSETQ. The V gene end was trimmed by 3 bases and the J gene end by 5 bases; junction bases not matched to a gene: 5. This CDR3 spans 15 amino acids. CDR3 amino acids: CASSYSGRAVDTQYF. CDR3 DNA: TGCGCCAGCAGCTATAGCGGGAGGGCCGTAGATACGCAGTATTTT.

The chain joins TRBV7-2 to TRBJ1-5; maybe TRBD1 (6 bases). V shed 0 bases and J shed 4 bases, with 13 bases lying between them. This CDR3 has 16 amino acids. Germline-derived CDR1 and CDR2 are SGHTA and FQGNSA. The CDR3 region is CASSLALDRSNQPQHF. CDR3 nucleotides: TGTGCCAGCAGCTTAGCCCTGGACAGATCAAATCAGCCCCAGCATTTT.

This rearrangement joins TRBV4-1 to TRBJ2-5, with D tentatively TRBD1 (7 bases). Trimming removed 4 bases from V and 1 base from J, with 19 bases in between. This CDR3 spans 17 amino acids. Germline V gene data show CDR1 as MGHRA and CDR2 as YSYEKL. The CDR3 region is CASSRRPQGGFQETQYF. CDR3 DNA sequence: TGCGCCAGCAGCCGACGTCCCCAGGGGGGTTTCCAAGAGACCCAGTACTTC.

The chain uses TRBV5-8 and TRBJ1-4; D is perhaps TRBD1 (6 bases). V was cut by 4 bases and J by 3 bases, with 16 bases left in between. Germline V gives CDR1 SGHTS, CDR2 YDEGEE. This CDR3 is built from 16 residues. CDR3 protein: CASSPTRTEANEKLFF. In nucleotides, the CDR3 is TGTGCCAGCAGCCCCACTCGGACAGAGGCTAATGAAAAACTGTTTTTT.

The chain joins TRBV5-1 to TRBJ1-1; 7 bases are a match to TRBD1. Per the germline V gene, CDR1 is SGHRS and CDR2 is YFSETQ. The CDR3 has 14 amino acids. V was pared by 3 bases and J by 0 bases, with 2 bases of the junction left unmatched. In DNA, the CDR3 is TGCGCCAGCAGCTCGGGACAGCTGAACACTGAAGCTTTCTTT. It translates to CASSSGQLNTEAFF. The variable domain in full, completed from reference TRBV5-1 and TRBJ1-1, reads KAGVTQTPRYLIKTRGQQVTLSCSPISGHRSVSWYQQTPGQGLQFLFEYFSETQRNKGNFPGRFSGRQFSNSRSEMNVSTLELGDSALYLCASSSGQLNTEAFFGQGTRLTVV.

This clone was seen a few times. The chain carries TRBV27 and TRBJ2-3, with TRBD2 matching over 7 bases. Germline V gene data show CDR1 as MNHEY and CDR2 as SMNVEV (reference sequence). Trimming removed 8 bases from V and 0 bases from J; junction bases left unmatched: 5. This CDR3 contains 14 residues. CDR3 nucleotide sequence: TGTGCCAGCGGCTTTAGCGGGAGCACAGATACGCAGTATTTT. Its translation: CASGFSGSTDTQYF.

The V call is TRBV6-1, the J call TRBJ1-2, with TRBD1 matching 7 bases. Germline V gene lookup returns CDR1 MNHNS and CDR2 SASEGT. Germline trimming cut 5 bases from V and 0 bases from J; bases unmatched to any gene: 6. This CDR3 has 15 residues. The CDR3 reads CASSLGQPTNYGYTF. The CDR3 DNA sequence: TGTGCCAGCAGTTTGGGACAGCCTACTAACTATGGCTACACCTTC.

The chain couples TRBV6-1 to TRBJ2-7; D remains unclear. Trimming took 3 bases from V and 3 from J, leaving 6 bases between them. CDR1 and CDR2 (germline): MNHNS, SASEGT. The CDR3 sequence is 12 residues long. The CDR3 nucleotides are TGTGCCAGCAGTGACCCACACTACGAGCAGTACGTC. Its translation is CASSDPHYEQYV.

CDR3 amino acids: CASSWTREPNIQYF. CDR3 nucleotides: TGTGCCAGCAGTTGGACCAGGGAACCAAACATTCAGTACTTC. The chain recombines TRBV28 with TRBJ2-4; a possible D gene is TRBD1 (5 bases). The CDR3 contains 14 residues. Trimming took 4 bases from V and 6 from J, leaving 13 bases between them. Per the germline V gene, CDR1 is MDHEN and CDR2 is SYDVKM.

V usage is TRBV4-3 and J usage is TRBJ1-6; the D is unclear. The V end lost 0 bases, the J end lost 2 bases, and 8 bases lay between the germline ends. Per the germline V gene, CDR1 is LGHNA and CDR2 is YSLEER. CDR3 size: 16 residues. The CDR3 coding sequence is TGCGCCAGCAGCCAAGATCCGGGTACCTATAATTCACCCCTCCACTTT. Translation gives CASSQDPGTYNSPLHF.

This rearrangement joins TRBV10-3 to TRBJ2-1; 10 bases fit TRBD1. Germline lookup yields CDR1 ENHRY and CDR2 SYGVKD. The CDR3 covers 13 residues. The J segment lost 8 bases and the V segment lost 10 bases, leaving 8 bases of the junction unmatched. CDR3 sequence reads: CANGRDRGDEQFF. Here the CDR3 DNA reads TGTGCCAACGGCCGGGACAGGGGCGATGAGCAGTTCTTC.

This chain links TRBV12-5 with TRBJ2-1; no definite D call. The ends were cut back, 5 bases at V and 4 bases at J, with 3 bases in the middle. The CDR3 is made up of 11 amino acids. Germline CDR1 reads LGHNT; CDR2 reads FRNRAP. In nucleotides, the CDR3 is TGTGCTAGTGGTCTTTACAATGAGCAGTTCTTC. As protein: CASGLYNEQFF. The full variable domain, completed using reference TRBV12-5 and TRBJ2-1, is DARVTQTPRHKVTEMGQEVTMRCQPILGHNTVFWYRQTMMQGLELLAYFRNRAPLDDSGMPKDRFSAEMPDATLATLKIQPSEPRDSAVYFCASGLYNEQFFGPGTRLTVL.

This clone was counted a single time. The chain carries TRBV5-1 and TRBJ1-2; 8 positions agree with TRBD1. The CDR3 covers 17 residues. Germline V gene data show CDR1 as SGHRS and CDR2 as YFSETQ. After removal of 4 bases from V and 3 bases from J, the junction contained 14 bases not matched to a gene. The CDR3 nucleotides are TGCGCCAGCAGCCCGGAATATACTCAGGGGGCACACTATGGCTACACCTTC. Protein: CASSPEYTQGAHYGYTF.

The rearrangement joins TRBV19 to TRBJ1-5; D remains unclear. The germline CDR1 and CDR2 sequences are LNHDA and SQIVND (reference sequence). The V end lost 4 bases, the J end lost 0 bases, and 16 bases lay between the germline ends. The CDR3 sequence is 17 residues long. CDR3 sequence reads: CASSSLFGRNSNQPQHF. The CDR3 coding sequence is TGTGCCAGTAGTAGTTTGTTTGGGAGGAATAGCAATCAGCCCCAGCATTTT. The variable domain in full, with the rest retrieved from reference TRBV19 and TRBJ1-5, is DGGITQSPKYLFRKEGQNVTLSCEQNLNHDAMYWYRQDPGQGLRLIYYSQIVNDFQKGDIAEGYSVSREKKESFPLTVTSAQKNPTAFYLCASSSLFGRNSNQPQHFGDGTRLSIL.

The V and J genes are TRBV14 and TRBJ1-1; 8 nucleotides match TRBD1. CDR1 and CDR2 (germline): SGHDN, FVKESK. The ends lost 0 bases at V and 5 bases at J; junction bases unmatched: 5. The CDR3 has 15 residues. CDR3 region: CASSQETGVQTEAFF. The CDR3 DNA reads TGTGCCAGCAGCCAAGAGACAGGGGTGCAAACTGAAGCTTTCTTT.

The J gene is TRBJ1-5, the V gene TRBV30, with 8 positions matching TRBD1. The CDR3 covers 15 residues. CDR1 GTSNPN and CDR2 SVGIG come from the germline V gene (reference sequence). The V segment lost 0 bases and the J segment 9 bases; nucleotides outside the gene matches: 10. The CDR3 here is CAWSVPGTGGPPQHF. The CDR3 DNA sequence: TGTGCCTGGAGTGTCCCCGGGACAGGTGGCCCGCCCCAGCATTTT.

This clone was detected once. The chain carries TRBV10-3 and TRBJ2-3; 8 bases map to TRBD2. The CDR3 runs to 15 residues. V gave up 6 bases and J gave up 0 bases; unmatched junction bases: 5. Germline-derived CDR1 and CDR2 are ENHRY and SYGVKD. The CDR3 DNA follows: TGTGCCATCAGGCCGGGACTAGGGAGCACAGATACGCAGTATTTT. Its protein is CAIRPGLGSTDTQYF.

This clone has a handful of counts. This sequence joins TRBV2 and TRBJ2-7, with D tentatively TRBD2 (6 bases). The CDR3 has 14 residues. The V end was cut by 7 bases, the J end by 0 bases, with 13 bases between. Germline assignment: CDR1 SNHLY and CDR2 FYNNEI. In DNA, the CDR3 is TGTGCCAGCACCGGGGGACTCCTCTCCTACGAGCAGTACTTC. Protein product: CASTGGLLSYEQYF.

The chain combines TRBV5-1 with TRBJ2-6; tentatively, D is TRBD2 (5 bases). CDR3 length: 15 residues. Germline V gene sequence: CDR1 SGHRS, CDR2 YFSETQ. V dropped 4 bases and J dropped 0 bases, with 8 bases sitting between them. In DNA form, the CDR3 reads TGCGCCAGCAGCGGACTGCCCTCTGGGGCCAACGTCCTGACTTTC. Protein product: CASSGLPSGANVLTF.

The chain links TRBV29-1 to TRBJ2-1, with TRBD2 matching over 8 bases. After removal of 3 bases from V and 6 bases from J, the junction contained 7 bases not matched to a gene. CDR3 length equals 14 residues. Germline values: CDR1 SQVTM, CDR2 ANQGSEA. In DNA form, the CDR3 reads TGCAGCGTTGATGCGGGGGGATGGGGCAATGAGCAGTTCTTC. Residues: CSVDAGGWGNEQFF.

The V gene is TRBV11-2, the J gene TRBJ2-3; TRBD2 might be the D (6 bases). Germline values: CDR1 SGHAT, CDR2 FQNNGV. The V and J ends lost 2 bases and 2 bases respectively, with 17 bases between them. CDR3 length equals 17 residues. Here the CDR3 reads CASSLSDYSGYTDTQYF. Written as DNA, the CDR3 is TGTGCCAGCAGCTTATCAGACTATAGCGGATACACAGATACGCAGTATTTT.

This clone was recorded only once. The genes are TRBV27 and TRBJ1-5, with TRBD1 matching over 10 bases. The CDR3 is 15 residues long. Germline V CDR1 and CDR2: MNHEY, SMNVEV (reference sequence). Trimming took 9 bases from V and 6 from J; bases not matched to a gene: 11. CDR3 residues: CASAERQGAGQPQHF. The CDR3 DNA reads as TGTGCCAGTGCCGAAAGACAGGGGGCAGGTCAGCCCCAGCATTTT.

The chain uses TRBV11-1 and TRBJ1-2, with 8 bases that match TRBD1. This CDR3 is 13 amino acids long. V was pared by 6 bases and J by 3 bases, with 3 bases of the junction left unmatched. Germline CDR1 is SGHAT and CDR2 is FQDESV (reference sequence). The CDR3 DNA is TGTGCCAGCAGGGGACAGGACCACTATGGCTACACCTTC. This codes for CASRGQDHYGYTF.